This TCR beta chain comes out of a study of shared clonotypes between healthy human individuals. Study-level results: A reduction in generation probabilities was seen for non-shared clonotypes relative to those shared by all four donors.

Using immunoSEQ multiplex PCR, the repertoire was profiled, and TCRdb retains in-frame clones only, with some absent. The sample has more than 2 million clones; roughly 96% are singletons. The germline V gene has CDR1 SQVTM and CDR2 ANQGSEA. This CDR3 contains 11 residues. V lost 4 bases and J lost 8, with 11 bases in between. A note on this clone: Antigen: not known.

This TCR came from a man aged 18 to 29 in good health. V gene TRBV29-1 combines with J gene TRBJ1-2, with no clear D. Source material: naive CD4+ T cells sorted from blood. The subset is: CD45RA+ positively selected. The CDR3 reads CSVAGSWGYTF. The DNA of the CDR3 is TGCAGCGTTGCAGGCTCCTGGGGCTACACCTTC.